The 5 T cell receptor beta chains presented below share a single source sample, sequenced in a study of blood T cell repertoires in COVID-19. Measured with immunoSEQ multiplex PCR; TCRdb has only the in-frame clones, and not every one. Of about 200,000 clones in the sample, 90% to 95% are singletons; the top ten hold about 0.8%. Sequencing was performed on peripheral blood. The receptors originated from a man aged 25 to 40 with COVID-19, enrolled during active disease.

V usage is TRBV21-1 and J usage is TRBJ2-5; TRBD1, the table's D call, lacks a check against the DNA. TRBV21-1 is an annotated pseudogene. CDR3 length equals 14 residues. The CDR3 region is CANRPGQVGRAQYF. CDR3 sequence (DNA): TGTGCCAACCGTCCGGGACAGGTGGGACGGGCCCAGTACTTC.

CDR3 sequence (DNA): TGTGCCAGCAGTTACAGTGGGGGGATTAGGGGCTACACCTTC. This translates into CASSYSGGIRGYTF. This chain joins TRBV6-5 and TRBJ1-2; a weak D match, TRBD1 (5 bases). CDR1 and CDR2 (germline): MNHEY, SVGAGI. V lost 2 bases and J lost 8, with 15 bases in between. The CDR3 loop spans 14 amino acids.

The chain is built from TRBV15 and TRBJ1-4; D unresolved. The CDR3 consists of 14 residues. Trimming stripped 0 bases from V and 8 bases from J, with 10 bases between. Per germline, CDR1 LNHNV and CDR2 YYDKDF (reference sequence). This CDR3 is CATSRDNGGEKLFF. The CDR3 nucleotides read TGTGCCACCAGCAGAGATAATGGAGGGGAAAAACTGTTTTTT. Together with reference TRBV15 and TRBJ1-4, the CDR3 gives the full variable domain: DAMVIQNPRYQVTQFGKPVTLSCSQTLNHNVMYWYQQKSSQAPKLLFHYYDKDFNNEADTPDNFQSRRPNTSFCFLDIRSPGLGDTAMYLCATSRDNGGEKLFFGSGTQLSVL.

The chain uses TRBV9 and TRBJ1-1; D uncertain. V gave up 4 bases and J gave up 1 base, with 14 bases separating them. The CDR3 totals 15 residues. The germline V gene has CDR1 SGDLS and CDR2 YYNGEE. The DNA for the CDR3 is TGTGCCAGCAGCCTCTCAGGAGCGGGGAACACTGAAGCTTTCTTT. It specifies CASSLSGAGNTEAFF.

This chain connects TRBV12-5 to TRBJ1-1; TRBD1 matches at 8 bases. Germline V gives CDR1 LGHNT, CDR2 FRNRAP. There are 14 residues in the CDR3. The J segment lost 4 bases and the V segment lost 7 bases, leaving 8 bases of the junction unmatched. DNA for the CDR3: TGTGCTAGTGCCATGGACAGGGTATTCACTGAAGCTTTCTTT. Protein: CASAMDRVFTEAFF.